This TCR beta chain stems from a study of T cells in Graves' hyperthyroidism and ophthalmopathy. Study-level information: Peripheral blood was acquired at first diagnosis, ahead of any therapy whatsoever. Broader study findings: Expanded thyroid clonotypes (above 0.001) were mostly also found in blood.

Regions amplified from RNA transcripts were the TCR beta CDR3 regions. TCR CDR3 underwent first-round RT-PCR with the HTBI primer set. Each CDR3 protein gets one entry after TCRdb re-called the multiplex PCR reads with MiXCR. The table shows around 350,000 distinct CDR3 sequences, with 19% occurring only once. This clonotype has a count of ten or more. Its target is not known. The CDR3 extends over 13 amino acids. Germline V gives CDR1 SQVTM, CDR2 ANQGSEA. Trimming pared 3 bases from V and 6 bases from J, leaving 12 bases between. The J gene is TRBJ1-5, the V gene TRBV29-1, with a possible D match to TRBD1 (6 bases). This sequence was found in a woman aged 18-29 years with Graves' hyperthyroidism. The source material was blood. In DNA, the CDR3 is TGCAGCGTTGATTTGGGGGCGGGTCAGCCCCAGCATTTT. As protein: CSVDLGAGQPQHF.